These 32 T cell receptor beta chains were all obtained from the same sample, sequenced in a study of beta chain features in type 1 diabetes. Sequencing targeted expressed TCRB transcripts, as all isolated RNA had been reverse transcribed. Some clones are missing from TCRdb's copy, which holds only in-frame ones; the method was immunoSEQ multiplex PCR. The sample includes 330,000 or so clones, about 20% of them seen just once. The source material was naive CD4+ T cells from blood. These receptors were obtained from a woman aged 18 to 35 in good health.

The chain combines TRBV18 with TRBJ2-2; possibly TRBD1 for D (6 bases). The ends were cut back, 1 base at V and 6 bases at J, with 9 bases in the middle. The germline V gene encodes CDR1 KGHSH and CDR2 LQKENI. The CDR3 sequence is 14 residues long. The CDR3 region is CASSPLTGAGELFF. Written as DNA, the CDR3 is TGTGCCAGCTCACCACTGACAGGTGCCGGGGAGCTGTTTTTT.

This clone was counted between two and nine times. The genes are TRBV23-1 and TRBJ1-3, with a tentative D call TRBD1 (5 bases). TRBV23-1 belongs to the ORF category, with a function that is uncertain. The CDR3 loop spans 18 amino acids. V shed 0 bases and J shed 1 base, with 16 bases lying between them. The CDR3 DNA follows: TGCGCCAGCAGTCAATCGGATCGAAGGGGCTGGTCTGGAAACACCATATATTTT. Translating it yields CASSQSDRRGWSGNTIYF.

This clone turned up a few times. The V call is TRBV27, the J call TRBJ1-4; TRBD1 might be the D (5 bases). The CDR3 is 12 residues long. Germline V lookup: CDR1 MNHEY, CDR2 SMNVEV (reference sequence). V shed 5 bases and J shed 8 bases, with 9 bases lying between them. CDR3 DNA: TGTGCCAGCAGTCCGCGGGGGGAAAAACTGTTTTTT. Its translation is CASSPRGEKLFF.

This sequence joins TRBV7-2 and TRBJ2-7; D not resolved. Germline V gives CDR1 SGHTA, CDR2 FQGNSA. This CDR3 is 13 amino acids long. V was clipped by 4 bases and J by 0 bases, with 7 bases between them. CDR3 residues: CASSSHNSYEQYF. As DNA, the CDR3 is TGTGCCAGCAGCTCACATAACTCCTACGAGCAGTACTTC.

J is TRBJ2-1 and V is TRBV15; D gene uncertain. The germline CDR1 and CDR2 sequences are LNHNV and YYDKDF (reference sequence). V gave up 4 bases and J gave up 7 bases, with 8 bases separating them. The CDR3 is made up of 12 amino acids. The CDR3 here is CATSNRVNEQFF. The CDR3 bases are TGTGCCACCAGCAATCGGGTGAATGAGCAGTTCTTC.

V usage is TRBV2 and J usage is TRBJ1-2; D gene unclear. With 4 bases removed from V and 5 bases from J, the gap between germline ends came to 8 bases. The CDR3 contains 12 residues. CDR1 is SNHLY, CDR2 FYNNEI, per germline. CDR3 sequence reads: CASSAWRYGYTF. The CDR3 region has the DNA TGTGCCAGCAGTGCGTGGAGATATGGCTACACCTTC. Based on the CDR3 plus reference TRBV2 and TRBJ1-2, the full variable domain is EPEVTQTPSHQVTQMGQEVILRCVPISNHLYFYWYRQILGQKVEFLVSFYNNEISEKSEIFDDQFSVERPDGSNFTLKIRSTKLEDSAMYFCASSAWRYGYTFGSGTRLTVV.

This clone was counted a few times. The gene calls are TRBV7-2 and TRBJ2-5; 8 positions match TRBD2. Trimming took 2 bases from V and 4 from J; bases not matched to a gene: 3. Germline-derived CDR1 and CDR2 are SGHTA and FQGNSA. The CDR3 length is 14 residues. For the CDR3, the DNA is TGTGCCAGCAGCTTAAGGCGGGGGGTAGAGACCCAGTACTTC. Translating it yields CASSLRRGVETQYF.

The chain employs TRBV6-6 and TRBJ2-7; TRBD2 might be the D (5 bases). The CDR3 extends over 14 amino acids. Germline V CDR1 and CDR2: MNHNY, SVGAGI (reference sequence). V gave up 6 bases and J gave up 4 bases, with 16 bases separating them. CDR3 nucleotides: TGTGCCAGCAGCCCGGACGGACTGGCGTACGAGCAGTACTTC. As protein: CASSPDGLAYEQYF.

The gene calls are TRBV14 and TRBJ1-2, with a tentative D call TRBD1 (5 bases). The CDR3 runs 15 residues. Per the germline V gene, CDR1 is SGHDN and CDR2 is FVKESK. The V end lost 3 bases, the J end lost 0 bases, and 11 bases lay between the germline ends. CDR3 DNA: TGTGCCAGCAGCCATAGACAGAGAGCTAACTATGGCTACACCTTC. Its translation: CASSHRQRANYGYTF.

The V and J genes are TRBV30 and TRBJ1-1, with D maybe TRBD1 (5 bases). CDR3 size: 13 residues. V was shortened by 8 bases and J by 4 bases, with 17 bases between the two germline ends. Germline CDR1 GTSNPN, CDR2 SVGIG (reference sequence). CDR3 residues: CARQRDWGTEAFF. The CDR3 DNA follows: TGTGCCCGCCAGAGGGACTGGGGCACTGAAGCTTTCTTT.

The chain couples TRBV6-5 to TRBJ2-5; tentatively, D is TRBD2 (5 bases). This CDR3 is 13 amino acids long. Per germline, CDR1 MNHEY and CDR2 SVGAGI. Trimming left V 5 bases short and J 5 bases short, with 12 bases between. This chain's CDR3 is CASSDGGRETQYF. For the CDR3, the DNA is TGTGCCAGCAGTGACGGAGGACGCGAGACCCAGTACTTC.

The J gene is TRBJ1-5, the V gene TRBV7-9; weak D call: TRBD1 (5 bases). V was trimmed by 5 bases and J by 10 bases, leaving 12 bases between them. The CDR3 is 12 residues long. Germline V lookup: CDR1 SEHNR, CDR2 FQNEAQ (reference sequence). The CDR3 reads CASSALGGPQHF. CDR3 DNA sequence: TGTGCCAGCAGCGCGCTGGGGGGTCCCCAGCATTTT.

The chain employs TRBV19 and TRBJ2-1, with D perhaps TRBD2 (6 bases). Germline lookup yields CDR1 LNHDA and CDR2 SQIVND (reference sequence). V lost 4 bases, J lost 3 bases, and 13 bases lay in between. This CDR3 contains 15 residues. For the CDR3, the DNA is TGTGCCAGTAGTACTGGGGGGTACTTCTACAATGAGCAGTTCTTC. It codes for CASSTGGYFYNEQFF.

The V call is TRBV30, the J call TRBJ2-5; TRBD2 agrees at 14 bases. The CDR3 is 15 residues long. CDR1 and CDR2 from the germline V gene are GTSNPN and SVGIG (reference sequence). J gave up 2 bases and V 3 bases, and 2 bases lay outside the gene matches. The CDR3 is CAWSRTSGGQETQYF. The CDR3 DNA is TGTGCCTGGAGCCGGACTAGCGGGGGGCAAGAGACCCAGTACTTC. Drawing the rest from reference TRBV30 and TRBJ2-5, the complete variable domain is SQTIHQWPATLVQPVGSPLSLECTVEGTSNPNLYWYRQAAGRGLQLLFYSVGIGQISSEVPQNLSASRPQDRQFILSSKKLLLSDSGFYLCAWSRTSGGQETQYFGPGTRLLVL.

There are a few counts of this clone. This chain connects TRBV30 to TRBJ1-6; D is uncertain. The germline gives CDR1 GTSNPN, CDR2 SVGIG (reference sequence). The CDR3 is made up of 12 amino acids. V was trimmed by 4 bases and J by 11 bases, leaving 12 bases between them. CDR3 sequence: CAWKQASTPLHF. The CDR3, as DNA: TGTGCCTGGAAGCAGGCGTCGACACCCCTCCACTTT. The whole variable domain, remainder taken from reference TRBV30 and TRBJ1-6, is SQTIHQWPATLVQPVGSPLSLECTVEGTSNPNLYWYRQAAGRGLQLLFYSVGIGQISSEVPQNLSASRPQDRQFILSSKKLLLSDSGFYLCAWKQASTPLHFGNGTRLTVT.

This clone was observed a few times. The rearrangement joins TRBV7-9 to TRBJ1-2; D is perhaps TRBD1 (5 bases). The CDR3 is made up of 11 amino acids. The germline V gene has CDR1 SEHNR and CDR2 FQNEAQ (reference sequence). The ends were cut back, 11 bases at V and 7 bases at J, with 14 bases in the middle. Here the CDR3 DNA reads TGTGCCGGAACAGGACGCGGTGGCTACACCTTC. Translating gives CAGTGRGGYTF.

Remarks on this clone: One junction end disagrees with the germline gene, perhaps due to a read error. The CDR3 here is CASSSQDQRAGELFF. CDR3 sequence (DNA): TGTGCTAGCAGCTCACAGGACCAACGTGCCGGGGAGCTGTTTTTT. The chain couples TRBV7-7 to TRBJ2-2; TRBD1 might be the D (5 bases). CDR3 size: 15 residues. CDR1 is SSHAT and CDR2 is FNYEAQ in the germline V gene (reference sequence).

There are a few counts of this clone. This chain uses TRBV11-2 with TRBJ1-2; TRBD1 matches at 9 bases. Looked up from germline, CDR1 is SGHAT and CDR2 is FQNNGV. The V segment lost 2 bases and the J segment 6 bases; nucleotides outside the gene matches: 7. This CDR3 comprises 15 residues. The CDR3 loop is CASSLRRTGENGYTF. DNA of the CDR3: TGTGCCAGCAGCTTACGCCGGACAGGGGAAAATGGCTACACCTTC.

The chain couples TRBV2 to TRBJ2-5, with 14 bases that match TRBD2. The V gene end was trimmed by 0 bases and the J gene end by 5 bases; junction bases not matched to a gene: 11. The CDR3 runs 19 residues. Germline V lookup: CDR1 SNHLY, CDR2 FYNNEI. CDR3 sequence (DNA): TGTGCCAGCAGTGAAGCTTTCCCTAGACTAGCGGGGGGGCTGGAGACCCAGTACTTC. It specifies CASSEAFPRLAGGLETQYF. Full variable domain (remainder filled in from reference TRBV2 and TRBJ2-5): EPEVTQTPSHQVTQMGQEVILRCVPISNHLYFYWYRQILGQKVEFLVSFYNNEISEKSEIFDDQFSVERPDGSNFTLKIRSTKLEDSAMYFCASSEAFPRLAGGLETQYFGPGTRLLVL.

This chain uses TRBV18 with TRBJ2-4; tentative D call: TRBD1 (6 bases). The CDR3 length is 15 residues. Per germline, CDR1 KGHSH and CDR2 LQKENI. The V and J ends lost 6 bases and 0 bases respectively, with 12 bases between them. As DNA, the CDR3 is TGTGCCAGCTCCCTCGGGACACCAGCCAAAAACATTCAGTACTTC. It specifies CASSLGTPAKNIQYF.

A few counts support this clone. This same CDR3 is encoded by further DNA sequences in the sample. The J gene is TRBJ1-1, the V gene TRBV7-9; D perhaps matches TRBD1 (6 bases). This CDR3 is built from 13 residues. V gave up 1 base and J gave up 3 bases, with 6 bases separating them. The germline CDR1 and CDR2 sequences are SEHNR and FQNEAQ (reference sequence). The CDR3 spells CASSLEGDTEAFF. In DNA, the CDR3 is TGTGCCAGCAGCTTAGAGGGGGACACTGAAGCTTTCTTT.

CDR3 coding DNA: TGTGCCAGCAGCTTAAAGACTAGCGGGGGGGCCTACGAGCAGTACTTC. This codes for CASSLKTSGGAYEQYF. The V call is TRBV7-2, the J call TRBJ2-7; 14 nucleotides line up with TRBD2. J lost 2 bases, V lost 2 bases, and 2 bases had no gene match. From germline, CDR1 is SGHTA and CDR2 FQGNSA. This CDR3 comprises 16 residues.

This clone has more than one count but fewer than ten. This chain uses TRBV4-3 with TRBJ2-3; possibly TRBD2 for D (5 bases). Trimming took off 3 bases at V and 6 bases at J, with 10 bases between the two ends. This CDR3 contains 13 residues. Looked up from germline, CDR1 is LGHNA and CDR2 is YSLEER. CDR3 sequence reads: CASSQKPGDTQYF. The CDR3 DNA sequence: TGCGCCAGCAGCCAGAAACCGGGGGATACGCAGTATTTT.

The chain links TRBV7-2 to TRBJ2-5, with a weak D call TRBD2 (6 bases). Trimming took 1 base from V and 2 from J, leaving 14 bases between them. The CDR3 contains 16 residues. Germline V gene sequence: CDR1 SGHTA, CDR2 FQGNSA. The CDR3 region is CASSLDRLAWQETQYF. The CDR3 nucleotides read TGTGCCAGCAGCTTAGATCGGCTAGCGTGGCAAGAGACCCAGTACTTC.

V is TRBV9 and J is TRBJ2-5, with D perhaps matching TRBD1 (5 bases). This CDR3 contains 12 residues. Looked up from germline, CDR1 is SGDLS and CDR2 is YYNGEE. V shed 2 bases and J shed 4 bases, with 6 bases lying between them. Here the CDR3 reads CASSVQGETQYF. CDR3 coding DNA: TGTGCCAGCAGCGTTCAGGGAGAGACCCAGTACTTC.

There are a few counts of this clone. The gene calls are TRBV4-1 and TRBJ1-1, with D unclear. The CDR3 contains 14 residues. The germline V and J ends were trimmed by 4 bases and 1 base, with 10 bases remaining between them. CDR1 and CDR2 (germline): MGHRA, YSYEKL. This chain's CDR3 is CASSREDRNTEAFF. The CDR3, as DNA: TGCGCCAGCAGCCGGGAGGATAGGAACACTGAAGCTTTCTTT.

The chain carries TRBV5-1 and TRBJ1-1, with a weak D call TRBD1 (5 bases). V lost 6 bases and J 4 bases, leaving 25 bases between the germline ends. CDR1 is SGHRS and CDR2 is YFSETQ in the germline V gene. This CDR3 is 17 amino acids long. The CDR3 region is CASNPGGNSREGTEAFF. Here the CDR3 DNA reads TGCGCCAGCAACCCGGGGGGAAACAGCCGCGAGGGCACTGAAGCTTTCTTT.

The chain links TRBV25-1 to TRBJ2-2; D unresolved. The CDR3 length is 12 residues. V was clipped by 6 bases and J by 4 bases, with 6 bases between them. Germline assignment: CDR1 MGHDK and CDR2 SYGVNS. The CDR3 nucleotides are TGTGCCAGCAGAACGAGCACCGGGGAGCTGTTTTTT. Translation gives CASRTSTGELFF.

CDR3 DNA sequence: TGTGCCAGCGGTTCTGTTAGGGGAAGGGGGCTAGGGGACATTCAGTACTTC. It specifies CASGSVRGRGLGDIQYF. The chain carries TRBV28 and TRBJ2-4, with 7 bases lining up with TRBD1. V shed 8 bases and J 8 bases; nucleotides not matched to a gene: 21. Germline V gene data show CDR1 as MDHEN and CDR2 as SYDVKM. The CDR3 consists of 17 residues.

This clone was observed a handful of times. This sequence joins TRBV7-2 and TRBJ1-2; no clear D gene. This CDR3 region has 14 residues. The V end lost 1 base, the J end lost 4 bases, and 10 bases lay between the germline ends. Per the germline V gene, CDR1 is SGHTA and CDR2 is FQGNSA. The DNA for the CDR3 is TGTGCCAGCAGCTTAGTCGGGTTAGGCTATGGCTACACCTTC. Its protein product is CASSLVGLGYGYTF.

This clone was seen more than once but under ten times. The V call is TRBV12-5, the J call TRBJ2-1; the match to TRBD1 covers 7 bases. CDR3 length equals 18 residues. The germline gives CDR1 LGHNT, CDR2 FRNRAP. V dropped 0 bases and J dropped 0; count of bases not matched to a gene: 8. CDR3 in DNA: TGTGCTAGTGGTTTGGTAGAAGGGGGCCCGATCTCCTACAATGAGCAGTTCTTC. It yields the protein CASGLVEGGPISYNEQFF.

This clone was observed a handful of times. The chain links TRBV2 to TRBJ2-3, with TRBD2 matching 8 bases. The CDR3 contains 14 residues. Trimming removed 4 bases from V and 6 bases from J; junction bases left unmatched: 6. From germline, CDR1 is SNHLY and CDR2 FYNNEI. The CDR3: CASSGGTRGDTQYF. In DNA, the CDR3 is TGTGCCAGCAGTGGAGGGACTAGAGGGGATACGCAGTATTTT.